These T cell receptor beta chains were read from a single sample in a study of Ad26.COV2.S vaccination and SARS-CoV-2 variants. Assay used: immunoSEQ multiplex PCR; TCRdb lists only in-frame clones, some missing. The sample lists a few hundred thousand clones; about nine tenths were seen once. The input for sequencing was peripheral blood, taken in a trial of Ad26.COV2.S vaccine versus placebo. The receptors originated from a person aged 18 to 59 who received the Ad26.COV2.S COVID-19 vaccine or a placebo. Each CDR3 is given with its conserved first and last residue. A D gene is named only where the DNA matches it firmly. Size is stated for part of the rows, as once, few or many counts, or as a class when the clone is expanded.

TRBV5-3	-	TRBJ2-7	TRBD2	CARSLGQRGSYEQYF	TGTGCCAGAAGCTTGGGCCAGCGGGGATCCTACGAGCAGTACTTC
TRBV7-8	-	TRBJ2-2	-	CASSLAVVSGYTGELFF	TGTGCCAGCAGCTTAGCGGTAGTCTCCGGGTACACCGGGGAGCTGTTTTTT
TRBV11-3	-	TRBJ2-1	-	CASSLGNEQFF	TGTGCCAGCAGCTTAGGAAATGAGCAGTTCTTC
TRBV4-3	-	TRBJ2-2	-	CASSSMPQSSAGTGELFF	TGCGCCAGCAGTTCCATGCCGCAATCTAGCGCGGGCACCGGGGAGCTGTTTTTT
TRBV7-8	once	TRBJ2-3	TRBD2	CASSFVWGAGSISDTQYF	TGTGCCAGCAGCTTCGTTTGGGGAGCGGGGTCGATCTCGGATACGCAGTATTTT
TRBV7-3	-	TRBJ1-2	-	CASSSDSNYGYTF	TGTGCCAGCAGCTCGGACAGTAACTATGGCTACACCTTC
TRBV12-3/TRBV12-4	-	TRBJ2-1	-	CASNSFGGDEQFF	TGTGCCAGCAACTCTTTTGGAGGGGATGAGCAGTTCTTC
TRBV13	-	TRBJ1-2	-	CASSLGRGYGYTF	TGTGCCAGCAGCTTAGGCAGGGGCTATGGCTACACCTTC
TRBV6-6	-	TRBJ2-3	TRBD2	CASSPRGVGDTQYF	TGTGCCAGCAGTCCCCGGGGGGTGGGAGATACGCAGTATTTT
TRBV6-5	-	TRBJ1-1	TRBD1	CASRSTGGNTEAFF	TGTGCCAGCAGATCGACAGGGGGTAACACTGAAGCTTTCTTT
TRBV19	once	TRBJ2-7	TRBD2	CASSSPGTSGYSYEQYF	TGTGCCAGTAGTAGCCCGGGGACTAGCGGGTACTCCTACGAGCAGTACTTC
TRBV29-1	-	TRBJ2-5	-	CSVAGLSQETQYF	TGCAGCGTTGCCGGGCTCTCCCAAGAGACCCAGTACTTC
TRBV30	-	TRBJ1-1	-	CAYKPRGTEAFF	TGTGCCTACAAACCGCGGGGCACTGAAGCTTTCTTT
TRBV18	-	TRBJ1-2	-	CASSPQGGYGYTF	TGTGCCAGCTCACCACAGGGTGGCTATGGCTACACCTTC
TRBV2	-	TRBJ1-1	-	CASTGEGRNTEAFF	TGTGCCAGCACCGGGGAGGGTCGGAACACTGAAGCTTTCTTT
TRBV28	few	TRBJ1-5	-	CASSFQPQHF	TGTGCCAGCAGTTTCCAGCCCCAGCATTTT
TRBV6-2/TRBV6-3	once	TRBJ2-1	-	CASRLRQEGEQFF	TGTGCCAGCCGCCTAAGGCAGGAGGGTGAGCAGTTCTTC
TRBV4-2	-	TRBJ2-1	TRBD2	CASSQDLLADSYNEQFF	TGTGCCAGCAGCCAAGATCTACTAGCGGACTCCTACAATGAGCAGTTCTTC
TRBV5-6	-	TRBJ1-5	TRBD1	CASSRDRDFNQPQHF	TGTGCCAGCAGCCGGGACAGGGATTTCAATCAGCCCCAGCATTTT
TRBV9	-	TRBJ1-1	-	CASSLQVNTEAFF	TGTGCCAGCAGCTTACAGGTGAACACTGAAGCTTTCTTT
TRBV27	-	TRBJ1-2	-	CASSDLRPPNYGYTF	TGTGCCAGCAGTGATCTGAGACCTCCTAACTATGGCTACACCTTC
TRBV14	-	TRBJ1-2	-	CASSLRPSNYGYTF	TGTGCCAGCAGCCTCAGACCGTCCAACTATGGCTACACCTTC
TRBV30	-	TRBJ1-2	-	CAWRFYRPGQVGGYTF	TGTGCCTGGAGATTTTACCGCCCGGGCCAGGTTGGTGGCTACACCTTC
TRBV29-1	-	TRBJ2-7	TRBD2	CSVGGLAGPYEQYF	TGCAGCGTTGGAGGACTAGCGGGGCCCTACGAGCAGTACTTC
TRBV23-1	-	TRBJ1-1	-	CASSQIDKNTEAFF	TGCGCCAGCAGTCAAATCGACAAGAACACTGAAGCTTTCTTT
TRBV6-5	-	TRBJ1-4	-	CASSYSLSPTNEKLFF	TGTGCCAGCAGTTACTCGCTCAGTCCCACTAATGAAAAACTGTTTTTT
TRBV11-3	-	TRBJ1-1	-	CASSLIARPNTEAFF	TGTGCCAGCAGCTTAATCGCCCGACCGAACACTGAAGCTTTCTTT
TRBV6-1	-	TRBJ1-2	-	CASSEAFWTDYGYTF	TGTGCCAGCAGTGAAGCTTTTTGGACTGACTATGGCTACACCTTC
TRBV3-1/TRBV3-2	few	TRBJ2-3	-	CASSQSDTQYF	TGTGCCAGCAGCCAATCCGATACGCAGTATTTT
TRBV12-5	-	TRBJ1-2	-	CASRGGRFGYTF	TGTGCTAGTAGGGGAGGGCGATTTGGCTACACCTTC
TRBV6-4	-	TRBJ2-3	TRBD2	CASSDSGGGTSGTDTQYF	TGTGCCAGCAGTGACAGTGGCGGAGGGACTAGCGGCACAGATACGCAGTATTTT
TRBV30	-	TRBJ2-3	-	CAWKVVVTDTQYF	TGTGCCTGGAAAGTCGTAGTAACAGATACGCAGTATTTT
TRBV28	-	TRBJ1-1	-	CASSFILVRPNTEAFF	TGTGCCAGCAGTTTTATTTTAGTCCGACCCAACACTGAAGCTTTCTTT
TRBV5-1	-	TRBJ1-2	TRBD1	CASSEPGQSYGYTF	TGCGCCAGCAGCGAACCGGGACAGTCGTATGGCTACACCTTC
TRBV28	-	TRBJ1-1	-	CASSSAEPTRVYTEAFF	TGTGCCAGCAGTTCGGCAGAACCGACTAGGGTTTACACTGAAGCTTTCTTT
TRBV9	-	TRBJ1-1	-	CASSARTGFMNTEAFF	TGTGCCAGCAGCGCGCGCACGGGTTTCATGAACACTGAAGCTTTCTTT
TRBV28	-	TRBJ1-6	-	CASCSYNSPLHF	TGTGCCAGCTGCTCCTATAATTCACCCCTCCACTTT